This T cell receptor beta chain was profiled in a study of T cell changes during pregnancy in multiple sclerosis. Germline CDR1 SNHLY, CDR2 FYNNEI. V lost 4 bases and J lost 3; bases outside the gene matches: 4. The CDR3 loop spans 17 amino acids. Profiled with immunoSEQ multiplex PCR; TCRdb holds only in-frame clones, not every one. This table holds about 38,000 clones, approximately 90% found once. The receptor was isolated from a female donor in good health, enrolled as a control in a pregnancy study. The chain couples TRBV2 to TRBJ2-3, with 16 positions matching TRBD2. Sample: CD4+ T cells from peripheral blood mononuclear cells, taken in the third trimester of pregnancy. Here the CDR3 DNA reads TGTGCCAGCAGTGCCGGGACTAGCGGGGGGGGGACAGATACGCAGTATTTT. Its translation is CASSAGTSGGGTDTQYF.